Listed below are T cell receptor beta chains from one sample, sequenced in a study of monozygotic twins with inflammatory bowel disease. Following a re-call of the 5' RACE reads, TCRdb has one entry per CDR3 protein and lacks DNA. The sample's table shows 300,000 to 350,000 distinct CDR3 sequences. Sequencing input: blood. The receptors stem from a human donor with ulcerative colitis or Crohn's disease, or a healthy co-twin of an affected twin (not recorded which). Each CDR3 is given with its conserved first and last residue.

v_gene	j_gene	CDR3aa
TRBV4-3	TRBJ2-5	CASSQGLIEAVQETQYF
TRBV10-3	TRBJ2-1	CAIRTTTRSSDEQFF
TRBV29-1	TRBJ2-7	CSVQRTSGNTYEQYF
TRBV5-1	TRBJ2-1	CASSIRTSGRDDEQFF
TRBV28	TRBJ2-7	CASSFGGTGKDLDEQYF
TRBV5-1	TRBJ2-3	CASSLEGDSTDTQYF
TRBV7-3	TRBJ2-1	CASSLGLAGGPVYNEQFF
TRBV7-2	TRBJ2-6	CASSLARVLTF
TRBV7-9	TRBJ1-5	CASSLTAGVNQPQHF
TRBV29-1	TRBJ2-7	CSVVSGTGLRWEQYF
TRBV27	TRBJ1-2	CASSFAGFLGGYTF
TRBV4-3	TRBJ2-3	CASSQDLSATDTQYF
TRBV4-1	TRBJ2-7	CASSQVDTDYEQYF
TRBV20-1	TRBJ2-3	CSACWVAGAYGTDTQYF
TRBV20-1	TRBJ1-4	CSAIGTGINEKLFF
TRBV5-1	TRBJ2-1	CASSPLGAGGINEQFF
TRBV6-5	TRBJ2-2	CASSYTHNTGELFF
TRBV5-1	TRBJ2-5	CASRRQGYSQETQYF
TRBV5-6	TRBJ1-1	CASSSTGLPEAFF
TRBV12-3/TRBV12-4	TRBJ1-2	CASSSKGARDGYTF
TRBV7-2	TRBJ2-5	CASSPRTGVETQYF
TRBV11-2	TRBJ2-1	CASSLARDANYNEQFF
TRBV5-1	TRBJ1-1	CASSLEGQNTEAFF
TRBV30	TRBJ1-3	CAWSGQFFSGNTIYF
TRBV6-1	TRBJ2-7	CASSGPRGGGDEQYF